The clone carrying this TCR beta chain appeared many times. The sample comes from a study of T-cell memory formation after mild COVID-19. V was trimmed by 5 bases and J by 8 bases, leaving 11 bases between them. This CDR3 spans 12 amino acids. Germline-derived CDR1 and CDR2 are SNHLY and FYNNEI. Using its own MiXCR run on the 5' RACE reads, TCRdb lists one record per CDR3 protein. The sample shows around 310,000 distinct CDR3 sequences, around 15% of them seen only once. What was sequenced was PBMCs or a T cell subset sorted from them (not recorded which). The sequence came from a man aged 18-30 years who had mild COVID-19 (a few samples of this study predate the infection). Cell type and time point are not known. The chain carries TRBV2 and TRBJ2-3; no clear D. The DNA for the CDR3 is TGTGCCAGCAGTCCGGAGCGTAGTACGCAGTATTTT. The encoded protein is CASSPERSTQYF.